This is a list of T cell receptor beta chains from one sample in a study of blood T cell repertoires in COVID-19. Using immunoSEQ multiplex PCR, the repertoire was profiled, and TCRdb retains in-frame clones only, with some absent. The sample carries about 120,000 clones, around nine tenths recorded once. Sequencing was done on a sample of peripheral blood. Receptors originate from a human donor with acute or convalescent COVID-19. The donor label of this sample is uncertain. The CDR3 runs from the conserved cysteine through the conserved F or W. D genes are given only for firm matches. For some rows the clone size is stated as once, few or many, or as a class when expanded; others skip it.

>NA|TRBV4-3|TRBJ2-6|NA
CASSHVVGIPVSGANVLTF
TGCGCCAGCAGTCACGTGGTCGGGATCCCGGTCTCTGGGGCCAACGTCCTGACTTTC
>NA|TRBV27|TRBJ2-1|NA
CASSSTYNEQFF
TGTGCCAGCAGTTCCACCTACAATGAGCAGTTCTTC
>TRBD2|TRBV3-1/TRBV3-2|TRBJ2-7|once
CASSRASGGFYEQYF
TGTGCCAGCAGCCGGGCTAGCGGGGGTTTCTACGAGCAGTACTTC
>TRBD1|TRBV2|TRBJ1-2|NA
CARRDRTNYGYTF
TGTGCCCGTAGGGACAGAACCAACTATGGCTACACCTTC
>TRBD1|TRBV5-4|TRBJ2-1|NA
CASSSPGTGRNEQFF
TGTGCCAGCAGCTCCCCCGGGACAGGGCGCAATGAGCAGTTCTTC
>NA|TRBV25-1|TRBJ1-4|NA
CASSESIWRGRRDEKLFF
TGTGCCAGCAGTGAATCGATTTGGCGGGGGAGACGGGATGAAAAACTGTTTTTT
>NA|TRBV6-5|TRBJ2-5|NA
CASSYAPVETQYF
TGTGCCAGCAGTTACGCGCCGGTAGAGACCCAGTACTTC
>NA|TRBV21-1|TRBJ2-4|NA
CASSKSKGAGDIQYF
TGTGCCAGCAGCAAATCCAAGGGGGCAGGGGACATTCAGTACTTC
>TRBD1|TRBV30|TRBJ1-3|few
CAWAQGSGNTIYF
TGTGCCTGGGCACAGGGGTCAGGAAACACCATATATTTT
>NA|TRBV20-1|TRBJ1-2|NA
CSASSTVSIKDGYTF
TGCAGTGCTAGTTCGACAGTCAGTATCAAGGATGGCTACACCTTC
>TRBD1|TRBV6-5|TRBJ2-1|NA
CASSHQQGANEQFF
TGTGCCAGCAGTCACCAACAGGGGGCCAATGAGCAGTTCTTC
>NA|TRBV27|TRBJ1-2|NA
CASSLRWGIGYGYTF
TGTGCCAGCAGTTTACGATGGGGCATCGGCTATGGCTACACCTTC
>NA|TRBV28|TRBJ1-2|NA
CASRPGLDYGYTF
TGTGCCAGCAGGCCGGGACTGGACTATGGCTACACCTTC
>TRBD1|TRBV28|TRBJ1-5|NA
CASRSLTGGAQPQHF
TGTGCCAGCAGATCCCTAACAGGGGGCGCGCAGCCCCAGCATTTT
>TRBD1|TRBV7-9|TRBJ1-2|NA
CASSPGTGKNYGYTF
TGTGCCAGCAGCCCAGGGACAGGGAAAAACTATGGCTACACCTTC
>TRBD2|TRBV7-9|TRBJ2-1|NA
CASSLIPSGAYNEQFF
TGTGCCAGCAGCCTCATACCTAGCGGGGCCTACAATGAGCAGTTCTTC
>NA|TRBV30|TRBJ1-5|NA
CAWSVLENAPQHF
TGTGCCTGGAGTGTATTGGAGAATGCGCCCCAGCATTTT
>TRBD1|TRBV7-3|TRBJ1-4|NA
CASSLTRPGQPTNEKLFF
TGTGCCAGCAGCTTAACGAGGCCGGGACAGCCAACTAATGAAAAACTGTTTTTT
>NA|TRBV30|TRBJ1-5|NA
CAWSERSNQPQHF
TGTGCCTGGAGTGAACGGAGCAATCAGCCCCAGCATTTT
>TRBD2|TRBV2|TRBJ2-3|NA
CASKGTRADTQYF
TGTGCCAGCAAAGGGACTAGGGCAGATACGCAGTATTTT
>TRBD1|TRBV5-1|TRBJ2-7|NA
CASSLGQGIEQYF
TGCGCCAGCAGCTTGGGACAGGGCATCGAGCAGTACTTC
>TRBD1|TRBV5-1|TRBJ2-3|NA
CASSAGTDYTDTQYF
TGCGCCAGCAGCGCAGGGACAGACTACACAGATACGCAGTATTTT
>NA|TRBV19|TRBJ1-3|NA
CASSIDRRGHQPGNTIYF
TGTGCCAGTAGTATAGACCGTCGGGGACACCAACCTGGAAACACCATATATTTT
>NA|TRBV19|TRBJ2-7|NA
CASSKGGTTGSYEQYF
TGTGCCAGTAGTAAGGGGGGGACTACGGGCTCCTACGAGCAGTACTTC
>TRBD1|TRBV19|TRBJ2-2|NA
CASSSGQLLVGELFF
TGTGCCAGTAGTTCGGGACAGCTTCTCGTCGGGGAGCTGTTTTTT
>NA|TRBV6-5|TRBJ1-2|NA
CASSYTAGGFDYGYTF
TGTGCCAGCAGTTACACGGCGGGGGGGTTCGACTATGGCTACACCTTC
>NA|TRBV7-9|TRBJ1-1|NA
CASSSLLRGNTEAFF
TGTGCCAGCAGCTCCCTCCTGCGAGGGAACACTGAAGCTTTCTTT
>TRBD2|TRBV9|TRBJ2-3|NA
CASSVAPGYSGGDTQYF
TGTGCCAGCAGCGTAGCTCCGGGGTATAGCGGGGGTGATACGCAGTATTTT
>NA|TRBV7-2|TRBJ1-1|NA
CASSLGPGNTEAFF
TGTGCCAGCAGCTTAGGTCCAGGGAACACTGAAGCTTTCTTT